The clone carrying this T cell receptor (beta chain) has a count of ten or more. Authors of the study amplified TCR beta CDR3 regions from RNA transcripts. First-round RT-PCR with HTBI primers amplified the TCR CDR3 region. A single record per CDR3 protein comes from TCRdb applying MiXCR to the multiplex PCR reads. The table has around 560,000 distinct CDR3 sequences, over 15% seen once. This CDR3 is built from 16 residues. Germline CDR1 MNHEY, CDR2 SVGEGT. V was pared by 3 bases and J by 1 base, with 12 bases between. These data originate in a study of T cells in Graves' hyperthyroidism and ophthalmopathy. Those patients with uncontrolled infection, other autoimmune disease, pregnancy or lactation were excluded.

This clonotype was sampled from a woman younger than 30 with Graves' hyperthyroidism. The gene calls are TRBV6-2 or TRBV6-3 and TRBJ2-2, with D tentatively TRBD2 (5 bases). The sample taken for sequencing was blood. Here the CDR3 DNA reads TGTGCCAGCAGTTATCTTCAGGACTTGAACACCGGGGAGCTGTTTTTT. Translating gives CASSYLQDLNTGELFF.